This T cell receptor (beta chain) was documented in a study of HIV-infected patients and healthy controls. This CDR3 is 14 amino acids long. V was clipped by 3 bases and J by 5 bases, with 11 bases between them. Germline CDR1 is LNHDA and CDR2 is SQIVND (reference sequence). Alpha and beta constant-region primers primed reverse transcription of around 500 ng RNA. Using multiplexing indices, alpha and beta chain libraries were generated apart by chain-specific third strand synthesis. TCRdb independently ran MiXCR on the 5' RACE reads; one entry per CDR3 protein. The profile shows 9,400 or so distinct CDR3 sequences, 8.7% of them singletons. Follow-up blood was drawn about 14 weeks, roughly three months, after antiretroviral therapy began. No cell fractionation was done, so the repertoire covers all unsorted peripheral blood T cells. This clonotype was observed many times.

The genes are TRBV19 and TRBJ1-5, with a weak D call TRBD1 (5 bases). The specimen comprised blood, sampled during antiretroviral therapy. This clonotype originated in an adult with HIV infection. The CDR3, as DNA: TGTGCCAGTAGTATTGCGACAGCCGATCAGCCCCAGCATTTT. It yields the protein CASSIATADQPQHF.